This entry lists 2 T cell receptor beta chains sequenced from one sample in a study of blood T cell repertoires in COVID-19. Profiled with immunoSEQ multiplex PCR; TCRdb holds only in-frame clones, not every one. The sample lists more than 250,000 clones, around 89% occurring once. What was sequenced was peripheral blood. These receptor sequences come from a woman aged 25 to 39 with COVID-19, enrolled during active disease.

Notes on this clone: The germline gene is not matched at one end of the junction; a read error may be the cause. V is TRBV4-3 and J is TRBJ1-5, with 8 positions matching TRBD1. The CDR3 has 17 residues. CDR1 and CDR2 from the germline V gene are LGHNA and YSLEER. This CDR3 reads CASSQDWGQAINQPQHF. Written as DNA, the CDR3 is TGCGCCAGCAGCCAAGATTGGGGACAGGCAATCAATCAACCCCAGCATTTT.

This sequence joins TRBV7-8 and TRBJ2-1, with 8 bases lining up with TRBD1. V was pared by 6 bases and J by 4 bases, with 8 bases of the junction left unmatched. Germline V lookup: CDR1 SGHVS, CDR2 FQNEAQ. The CDR3 extends over 15 amino acids. The CDR3: CASSFAGGWYNEQFF. CDR3 DNA: TGTGCCAGCAGTTTCGCAGGGGGCTGGTACAATGAGCAGTTCTTC.